These T cell receptor beta chains were read from a single sample in a study of identical twins. TCRdb reprocessed the 5' RACE reads via MiXCR and lists one record per CDR3 protein. The sample lists around 650,000 distinct CDR3 sequences, 7.1% occurring once. The data were also submitted as part of a second study, on yellow fever vaccine responses in identical twins.

Sequenced input: PBMCs. The receptors come from a woman aged 18-35 years in good health. Both conserved end residues are part of each CDR3. The order of the fields is J gene, CDR3 length, D gene, clone size, V gene, CDR3 DNA, CDR3 protein. A D gene is named only where the DNA matches it firmly. Rows may omit the clone size; those that give it use once, few, many or a size class.

>TRBJ2-1|16|-|-|TRBV12-3/TRBV12-4
TGTGCCAGCAGTCCAGTAGGCGGGAACTCCTACAATGAGCAGTTCTTC
CASSPVGGNSYNEQFF
>TRBJ2-5|18|-|-|TRBV7-3
TGTGCCAGCAGCTTATCACGGCAAACCGAGGGGCTCCAAGAGACCCAGTACTTC
CASSLSRQTEGLQETQYF
>TRBJ2-3|16|-|many|TRBV28
TGTGCCAGCAGTCGGCGCCGAGGGTCTAGCACAGATACGCAGTATTTT
CASSRRRGSSTDTQYF
>TRBJ2-3|15|-|-|TRBV7-8
TGTGCCAGCAGCTTGGCGTCGGGGCAAGCAGATACGCAGTATTTT
CASSLASGQADTQYF
>TRBJ2-1|15|TRBD2|once|TRBV25-1
TGTGCCAGCAGTGAATTGGAACTAGCGGGGGTTGAGCAGTTCTTC
CASSELELAGVEQFF
>TRBJ2-3|15|TRBD2|few|TRBV20-1
TGCAGTGCTAGAGATGGGGCTAGCGGGAGTGATACGCAGTATTTT
CSARDGASGSDTQYF
>TRBJ2-1|15|-|few|TRBV2
TGTGCTTACCGCAGGAGGGGGGCCCCTTTGGGAGAGCAGTTCTTC
CAYRRRGAPLGEQFF
>TRBJ2-3|13|-|many|TRBV27
TGTGCCAGCAGTGCGACAGGCACAGATACGCAGTATTTT
CASSATGTDTQYF
>TRBJ1-2|16|TRBD1|-|TRBV7-9
TGTGCCAGCAGCTCATGGACAGGGGGCGCTCTCTATGGCTACACCTTC
CASSSWTGGALYGYTF
>TRBJ2-3|18|TRBD2|few|TRBV11-1
TGTGCCAGCAGCCCCCCGGGACTAGCGGGGGGCCAGTCAGATACGCAGTATTTT
CASSPPGLAGGQSDTQYF
>TRBJ2-7|14|-|few|TRBV7-9
TGTGCCAGCAGCTTAGTGGAGTCGGTGTGGGAGCAGTACTTC
CASSLVESVWEQYF
>TRBJ2-4|13|-|few|TRBV7-8
TGTGCCAGCAGCTTAGGACCGGGAAACATTCAGTACTTC
CASSLGPGNIQYF
>TRBJ1-1|15|-|few|TRBV5-1
TGCGCCAGCAGCCCTGTTGGGGGCATGAACACTGAAGCTTTCTTT
CASSPVGGMNTEAFF
>TRBJ2-1|17|TRBD1|few|TRBV14
TGTGCCAGCAGCCAAGATTGGAGGGGACAGGGTCACAATGAGCAGTTCTTC
CASSQDWRGQGHNEQFF
>TRBJ2-3|14|-|many|TRBV6-4
TGTGCCAGCAGTGCGGGAATAAGCACAGATACGCAGTATTTT
CASSAGISTDTQYF
>TRBJ2-5|12|-|-|TRBV4-1
TGCGCCAGCAGCCAAGAAGCTTGGCCCCAGTACTTC
CASSQEAWPQYF
>TRBJ2-1|13|-|many|TRBV7-8
TGTGCCAGCAGCCACAGGGTCTACAATGAGCAGTTCTTC
CASSHRVYNEQFF